This T cell receptor (beta chain) was retrieved from a study of T cells in Graves' hyperthyroidism and ophthalmopathy. This CDR3 is 15 amino acids long. V was trimmed by 7 bases and J by 2 bases, leaving 15 bases between them. Germline V gene sequence: CDR1 MNHEY, CDR2 SVGEGT. Study-level results: In the blood, most expanded thyroid clonotypes above 0.001 appeared as well.

This clonotype has at least ten counts. Its antigen is unknown. Amplification of TCR beta CDR3 regions was performed using RNA transcripts as template. TCR CDR3 underwent first-round RT-PCR with the HTBI primer set. Via MiXCR, TCRdb re-called the multiplex PCR reads, giving one row per CDR3 protein. There are around 300,000 distinct CDR3 sequences in the sample; 13% occur only once, and approximately 7.8% lies in the top ten. Sequenced: blood. This receptor was obtained from a woman in her twenties or thirties with Graves' hyperthyroidism that later progressed to Graves' ophthalmopathy. The rearrangement links TRBV6-2 or TRBV6-3 to TRBJ1-5; the D is unclear. DNA for the CDR3: TGTGCCAGCACCCTAAGGAGCGGGGGCAATCAGCCCCAGCATTTT. Residues: CASTLRSGGNQPQHF.